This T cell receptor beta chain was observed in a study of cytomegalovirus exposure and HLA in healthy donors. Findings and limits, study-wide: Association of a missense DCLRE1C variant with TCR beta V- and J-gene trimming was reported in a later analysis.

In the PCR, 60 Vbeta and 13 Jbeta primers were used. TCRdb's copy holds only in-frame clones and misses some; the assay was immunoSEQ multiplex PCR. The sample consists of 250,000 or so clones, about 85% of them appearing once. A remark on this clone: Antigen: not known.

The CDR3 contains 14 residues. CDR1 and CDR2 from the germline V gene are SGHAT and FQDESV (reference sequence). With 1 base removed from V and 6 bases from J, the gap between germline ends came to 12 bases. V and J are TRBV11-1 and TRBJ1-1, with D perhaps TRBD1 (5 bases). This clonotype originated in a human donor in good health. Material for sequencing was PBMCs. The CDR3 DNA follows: TGTGCCAGCAGCTTAGGTCGGGGCGGGGCTGAAGCTTTCTTT. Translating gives CASSLGRGGAEAFF.